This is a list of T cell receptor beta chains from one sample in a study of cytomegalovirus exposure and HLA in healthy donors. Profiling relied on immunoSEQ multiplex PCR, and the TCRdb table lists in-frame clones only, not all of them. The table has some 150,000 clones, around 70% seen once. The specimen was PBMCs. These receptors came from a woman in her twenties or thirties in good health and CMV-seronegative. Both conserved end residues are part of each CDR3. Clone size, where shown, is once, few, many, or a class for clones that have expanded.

cdr3_aa: CASSLSPQGALNTEAFF; clone_size: NA; v_call: TRBV27; j_call: TRBJ1-1
cdr3_aa: CASSTDRAISSPLHF; clone_size: NA; v_call: TRBV5-4; j_call: TRBJ1-6
cdr3_aa: CASSPPSGGPYNEQFF; clone_size: NA; v_call: TRBV27; j_call: TRBJ2-1
cdr3_aa: CASSLFLVGHEQFF; clone_size: NA; v_call: TRBV7-3; j_call: TRBJ2-1
cdr3_aa: CASSLGRDYGYTF; clone_size: NA; v_call: TRBV28; j_call: TRBJ1-2
cdr3_aa: CASSLMGSGNQETQYF; clone_size: NA; v_call: TRBV7-3; j_call: TRBJ2-5
cdr3_aa: CASSVAGANVLTF; clone_size: NA; v_call: TRBV7-9; j_call: TRBJ2-6
cdr3_aa: CASSPQPMNTGGLFF; clone_size: NA; v_call: TRBV11-3; j_call: TRBJ2-2
cdr3_aa: CASSATGFTDTIYF; clone_size: NA; v_call: TRBV9; j_call: TRBJ1-3
cdr3_aa: CASSLEPHPTGELFF; clone_size: NA; v_call: TRBV27; j_call: TRBJ2-2
cdr3_aa: CASSKAGTSGSCEQFF; clone_size: NA; v_call: TRBV7-2; j_call: TRBJ2-1
cdr3_aa: CASSLEPTGPTEAFF; clone_size: once; v_call: TRBV5-1; j_call: TRBJ1-1
cdr3_aa: CASSIVGYTNTGELFF; clone_size: NA; v_call: TRBV19; j_call: TRBJ2-2
cdr3_aa: CASSYEGAYAGELFF; clone_size: few; v_call: TRBV5-1; j_call: TRBJ2-2
cdr3_aa: CASSSTGMRGYTF; clone_size: few; v_call: TRBV7-9; j_call: TRBJ1-2
cdr3_aa: CASSPGLASQAGELFF; clone_size: NA; v_call: TRBV7-9; j_call: TRBJ2-2
cdr3_aa: CASSPGHQGTLHF; clone_size: NA; v_call: TRBV2; j_call: TRBJ1-6
cdr3_aa: CASSILTGAGYTF; clone_size: NA; v_call: TRBV19; j_call: TRBJ1-2
cdr3_aa: CAISEPPGRPDTQYF; clone_size: NA; v_call: TRBV10-3; j_call: TRBJ2-3
cdr3_aa: CAWSVGAQYEQYF; clone_size: NA; v_call: TRBV30; j_call: NA
cdr3_aa: CASSGGQGGETQYF; clone_size: NA; v_call: TRBV5-4; j_call: TRBJ2-5
cdr3_aa: CASSVSGLASYEQYF; clone_size: NA; v_call: TRBV2; j_call: TRBJ2-7
cdr3_aa: CTSSQDYGPDRGPRSSGNTIYF; clone_size: NA; v_call: TRBV1; j_call: TRBJ1-3
cdr3_aa: CASSRRVGETQYF; clone_size: NA; v_call: TRBV6-6; j_call: TRBJ2-5
cdr3_aa: CAWSHQGIETQYF; clone_size: NA; v_call: TRBV30; j_call: TRBJ2-5
cdr3_aa: CASSYGGADTQYF; clone_size: NA; v_call: TRBV5-1; j_call: TRBJ2-3
cdr3_aa: CASSFIGRQLSSGNTIYF; clone_size: few; v_call: TRBV28; j_call: TRBJ1-3
cdr3_aa: CASSLGEGDTEAFF; clone_size: NA; v_call: TRBV5-6; j_call: TRBJ1-1
cdr3_aa: CASSYSPANEQFF; clone_size: NA; v_call: TRBV6-5; j_call: TRBJ2-1
cdr3_aa: CASSSTGGNQPQHF; clone_size: NA; v_call: TRBV6-4; j_call: TRBJ1-5
cdr3_aa: CASSQPGQGNEQYF; clone_size: once; v_call: TRBV2; j_call: NA
cdr3_aa: CAISDSASGRIGQTQYF; clone_size: NA; v_call: TRBV10-3; j_call: TRBJ2-5
cdr3_aa: CASSWTVNTEAFF; clone_size: NA; v_call: TRBV2; j_call: TRBJ1-1
cdr3_aa: CASSTDRGNEQFF; clone_size: NA; v_call: TRBV19; j_call: TRBJ2-1